This T cell receptor beta chain was observed in a study of human T cells and chemical hapten exposure. Study overall: Slight volume differences across pooled libraries mainly accounted for varying per-sample TCR yields.

As handled by the study authors: Samples held a median of around 100,000 TCRs, range about 23,224–750,000. MiXCR, applied by TCRdb to the RACE reads, yields one record per CDR3 protein. The V and J calls reflect TCRdb's pipeline rather than the authors' work. The data show 300,000 to 350,000 distinct CDR3 sequences, around 7% seen once. Time point of the sample: patch test 1, 2 weeks after DPC sensitization. Sample treatment: therapeutic diphenylcyclopropenone sensitization with weekly scalp DPC. Blood draws preceded each patch test application. This CDR3 has 15 amino acids. Germline CDR1 reads MNHEY; CDR2 reads SVGEGT. Trimming pared 0 bases from V and 9 bases from J, leaving 12 bases between.

Sequences were derived from whole blood, sampled in connection with sensitization to the hapten diphenylcyclopropenone (DPC). The receptor comes from a woman between 18 and 30 years old with alopecia areata. Some clones in this sample may be carry-over from other donors' samples. The chain has TRBV6-2 or TRBV6-3 and TRBJ1-6; TRBD1 might be the D (6 bases). The CDR3 spells CASSYSIRGRSPLHF. The CDR3 nucleotides read TGTGCCAGCAGTTACTCGATCCGGGGGCGTTCACCCCTCCACTTT.